This TCR beta chain derives from a study of beta chain features in type 1 diabetes. Reverse transcription of all isolated RNA meant that expressed TCRB transcripts were sequenced. Some clones are missing from TCRdb's copy, which holds only in-frame ones; the method was immunoSEQ multiplex PCR. The top ten hold 0.07% to 0.095% of the sample, which has fewer than 650,000 clones, roughly a sixth seen once. The germline gives CDR1 LGHNA, CDR2 YNFKEQ. The ends were cut back, 1 base at V and 1 base at J, with 13 bases in the middle. The CDR3 length is 16 residues. The chain has TRBV4-2 and TRBJ1-1; D unresolved. The origin of this receptor is a man in his late teens or twenties in good health. Material for sequencing was naive CD4+ T cells from blood. CDR3 coding DNA: TGTGCCAGCAGCCAAGTAGCTCAGAGACAGAACACTGAAGCTTTCTTT. Protein: CASSQVAQRQNTEAFF.